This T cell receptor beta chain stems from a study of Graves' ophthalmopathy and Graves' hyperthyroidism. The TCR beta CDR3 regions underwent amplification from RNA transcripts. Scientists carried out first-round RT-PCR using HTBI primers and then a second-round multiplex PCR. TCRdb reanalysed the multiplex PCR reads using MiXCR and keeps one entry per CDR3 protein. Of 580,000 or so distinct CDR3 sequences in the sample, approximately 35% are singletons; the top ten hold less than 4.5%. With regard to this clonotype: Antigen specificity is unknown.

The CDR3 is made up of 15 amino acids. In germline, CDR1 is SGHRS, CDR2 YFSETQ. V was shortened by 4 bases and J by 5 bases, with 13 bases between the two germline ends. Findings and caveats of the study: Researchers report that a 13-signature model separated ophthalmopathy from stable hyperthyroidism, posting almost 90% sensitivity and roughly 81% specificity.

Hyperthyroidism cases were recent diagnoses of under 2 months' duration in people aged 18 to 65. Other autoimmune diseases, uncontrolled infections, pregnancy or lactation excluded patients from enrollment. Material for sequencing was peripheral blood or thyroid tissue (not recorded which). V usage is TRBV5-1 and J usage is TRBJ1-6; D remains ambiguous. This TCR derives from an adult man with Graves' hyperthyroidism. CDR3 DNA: TGCGCCAGCAGCGTAACGGGCCCGGATAATTCACCCCTCCACTTT. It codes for CASSVTGPDNSPLHF.